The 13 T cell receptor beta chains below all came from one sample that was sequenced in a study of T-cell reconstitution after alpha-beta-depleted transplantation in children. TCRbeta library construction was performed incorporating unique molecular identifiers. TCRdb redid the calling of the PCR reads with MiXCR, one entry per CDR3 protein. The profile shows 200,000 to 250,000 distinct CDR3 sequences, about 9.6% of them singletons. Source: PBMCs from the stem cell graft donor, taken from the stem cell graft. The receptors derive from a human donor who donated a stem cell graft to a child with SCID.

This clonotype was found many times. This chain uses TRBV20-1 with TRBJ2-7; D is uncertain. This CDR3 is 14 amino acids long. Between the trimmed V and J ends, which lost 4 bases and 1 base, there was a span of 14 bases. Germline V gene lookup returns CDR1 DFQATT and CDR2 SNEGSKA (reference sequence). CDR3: CSAIGFWDSYEQYF. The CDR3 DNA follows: TGCAGTGCTATTGGCTTCTGGGATTCCTACGAGCAGTACTTC.

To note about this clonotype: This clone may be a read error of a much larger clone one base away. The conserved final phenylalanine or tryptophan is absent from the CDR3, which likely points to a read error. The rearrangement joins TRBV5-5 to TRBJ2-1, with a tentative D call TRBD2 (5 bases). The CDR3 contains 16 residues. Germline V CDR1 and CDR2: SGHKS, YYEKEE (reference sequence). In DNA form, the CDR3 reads TGTGCCAGCAACCCGAGGGAGTGGCTCTCCAACAATGAGCAGTTCTTG. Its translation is CASNPREWLSNNEQFL.

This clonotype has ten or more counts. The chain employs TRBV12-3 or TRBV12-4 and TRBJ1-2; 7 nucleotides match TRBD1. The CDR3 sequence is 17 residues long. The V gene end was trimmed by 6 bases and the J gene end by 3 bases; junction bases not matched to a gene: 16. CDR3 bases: TGTGCCAGCAGCAGAGAGCGACCGGGACAGTCGGACTATGGCTACACCTTC. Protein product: CASSRERPGQSDYGYTF.

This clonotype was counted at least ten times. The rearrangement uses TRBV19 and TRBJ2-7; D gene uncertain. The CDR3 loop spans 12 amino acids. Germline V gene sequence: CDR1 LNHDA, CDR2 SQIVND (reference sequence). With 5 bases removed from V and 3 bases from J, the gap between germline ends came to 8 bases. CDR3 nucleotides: TGTGCCAGTAGTGACACCTTCTACGAGCAGTACTTC. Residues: CASSDTFYEQYF.

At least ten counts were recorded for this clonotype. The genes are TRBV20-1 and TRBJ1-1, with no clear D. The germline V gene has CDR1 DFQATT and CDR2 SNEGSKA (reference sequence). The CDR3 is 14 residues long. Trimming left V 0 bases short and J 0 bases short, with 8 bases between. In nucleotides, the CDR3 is TGCAGTGCTAGAGATCTGGGTTTGAACACTGAAGCTTTCTTT. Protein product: CSARDLGLNTEAFF.

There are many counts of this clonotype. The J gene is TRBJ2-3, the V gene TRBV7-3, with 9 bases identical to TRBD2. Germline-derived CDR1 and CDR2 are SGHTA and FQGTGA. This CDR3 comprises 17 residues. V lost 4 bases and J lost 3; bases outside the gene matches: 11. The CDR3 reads CASSSGTSWVDTDTQYF. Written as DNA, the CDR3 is TGTGCCAGCAGCTCGGGGACTAGCTGGGTAGATACAGATACGCAGTATTTT.

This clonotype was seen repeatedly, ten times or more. The DNA of the CDR3 is TGTGCCAGCAGTTTCGGGGGGGGTAACACTGAAGCTTTCTTT. Its translation: CASSFGGGNTEAFF. The gene calls are TRBV12-3 or TRBV12-4 and TRBJ1-1; TRBD1 is a possible D gene (5 bases). The CDR3 consists of 14 residues. V lost 3 bases and J lost 2, with 10 bases in between.

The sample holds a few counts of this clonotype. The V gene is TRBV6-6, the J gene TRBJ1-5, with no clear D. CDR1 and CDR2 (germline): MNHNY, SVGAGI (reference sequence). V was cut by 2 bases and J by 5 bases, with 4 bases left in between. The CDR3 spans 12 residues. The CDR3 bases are TGTGCCAGCAGTTACGAGGATCAGCCCCAGCATTTT. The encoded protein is CASSYEDQPQHF.

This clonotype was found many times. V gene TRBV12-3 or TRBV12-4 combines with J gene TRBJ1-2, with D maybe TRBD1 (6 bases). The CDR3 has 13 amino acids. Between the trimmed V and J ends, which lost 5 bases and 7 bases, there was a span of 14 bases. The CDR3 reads CASSPSRGSGYTF. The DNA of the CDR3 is TGTGCCAGCAGTCCCTCAAGGGGGTCTGGCTACACCTTC.

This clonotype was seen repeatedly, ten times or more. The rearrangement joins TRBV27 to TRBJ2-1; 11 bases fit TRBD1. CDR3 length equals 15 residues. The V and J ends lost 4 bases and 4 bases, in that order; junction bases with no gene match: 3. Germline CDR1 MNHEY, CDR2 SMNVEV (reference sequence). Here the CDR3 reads CASSSGQGAYNEQFF. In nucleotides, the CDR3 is TGTGCCAGCAGTTCAGGACAGGGGGCTTACAATGAGCAGTTCTTC.

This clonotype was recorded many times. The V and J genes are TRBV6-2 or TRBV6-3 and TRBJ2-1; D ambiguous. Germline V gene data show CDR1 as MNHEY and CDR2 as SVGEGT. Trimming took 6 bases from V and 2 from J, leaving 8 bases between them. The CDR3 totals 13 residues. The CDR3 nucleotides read TGTGCCAGCAGCGAGAGAACCTACAATGAGCAGTTCTTC. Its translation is CASSERTYNEQFF.

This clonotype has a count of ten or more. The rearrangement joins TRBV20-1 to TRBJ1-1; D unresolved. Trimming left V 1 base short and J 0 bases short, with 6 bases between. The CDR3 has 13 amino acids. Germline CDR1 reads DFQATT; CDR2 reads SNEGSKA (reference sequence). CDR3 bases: TGCAGTGCTAGAGTGGGCTTGAACACTGAAGCTTTCTTT. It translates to CSARVGLNTEAFF.

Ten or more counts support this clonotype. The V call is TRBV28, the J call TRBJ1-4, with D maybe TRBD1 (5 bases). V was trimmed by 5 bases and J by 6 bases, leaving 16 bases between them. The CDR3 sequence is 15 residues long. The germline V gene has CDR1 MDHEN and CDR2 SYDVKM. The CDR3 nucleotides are TGTGCCAGCAGTCAGACCGGGACCCTAGATGAAAAACTGTTTTTT. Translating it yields CASSQTGTLDEKLFF. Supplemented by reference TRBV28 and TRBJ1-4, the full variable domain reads DVKVTQSSRYLVKRTGEKVFLECVQDMDHENMFWYRQDPGLGLRLIYFSYDVKMKEKGDIPEGYSVSREKKERFSLILESASTNQTSMYLCASSQTGTLDEKLFFGSGTQLSVL.